The 29 T cell receptor beta chains below were found in one sample sequenced in a study of blood T cell repertoires in COVID-19 (dated by TCRdb to about 2020). The library relied on the immunoSEQ multiplex PCR assay. TCRdb re-hosts the immuneACCESS table, in-frame sequences only. Its copies lack some clones; in the studies checked, an unresolved V gene accounts for under half of them, and the cause for the rest is not known. For this sample the table gives about 210,000 clones, of which around 80% were detected only once. In total, the top ten clones hold approximately 8% of the sample. Sequenced: peripheral blood. The receptors were sampled from a woman aged 55 to 70 with COVID-19, enrolled during active disease.

The V call is TRBV7-3, the J call TRBJ1-1; D is unresolved. Germline CDR1 is SGHTA and CDR2 is FQGTGA. The CDR3 runs 13 residues. With 4 bases removed from V and 0 bases from J, the gap between germline ends came to 6 bases. The DNA of the CDR3 is TGTGCCAGCAGCTCCCAGATGAACACTGAAGCTTTCTTT. Its translation: CASSSQMNTEAFF.

This clone has a handful of counts. The CDR3 reads CASSQEPGGVLGEQFF. The CDR3 bases are TGTGCCAGCAGCCAAGAGCCAGGGGGCGTGTTGGGTGAGCAGTTCTTC. This chain links TRBV14 with TRBJ2-1; 8 bases fit TRBD1. The germline V gene has CDR1 SGHDN and CDR2 FVKESK. The CDR3 runs 16 residues. The V segment lost 0 bases and the J segment 9 bases; nucleotides outside the gene matches: 10. Drawing the rest from reference TRBV14 and TRBJ2-1, the complete variable domain is EAGVTQFPSHSVIEKGQTVTLRCDPISGHDNLYWYRRVMGKEIKFLLHFVKESKQDESGMPNNRFLAERTGGTYSTLKVQPAELEDSGVYFCASSQEPGGVLGEQFFGPGTRLTVL.

The CDR3 DNA reads as TGTGCCAGCAGCCAAGATGGGGGCCCCCACAATGAGCAGTTCTTC. The encoded protein is CASSQDGGPHNEQFF. V is TRBV3-1 (or the pseudogene TRBV3-2) and J is TRBJ2-1; the D gene is possibly TRBD1 (6 bases). Germline V gives CDR1 LGHDT, CDR2 YNNKEL (reference sequence). The CDR3 sequence is 15 residues long. V was cut by 0 bases and J by 5 bases, with 11 bases left in between.

The chain has TRBV10-3 and TRBJ2-1; 7 bases map to TRBD2. This CDR3 is built from 18 residues. CDR1 ENHRY and CDR2 SYGVKD come from the germline V gene. V was clipped by 0 bases and J by 5 bases; unmatched bases: 13. CDR3 amino acids: CAISESKRGGSIHNEQFF. The CDR3 DNA reads as TGTGCCATCAGTGAGTCGAAGCGGGGAGGAAGCATCCACAATGAGCAGTTCTTC.

The chain joins TRBV5-1 to TRBJ1-1, with a weak D call TRBD1 (6 bases). With 4 bases removed from V and 5 bases from J, the gap between germline ends came to 12 bases. CDR3 length equals 13 residues. Germline CDR1 and CDR2: SGHRS and YFSETQ. CDR3 protein: CASSLSTGTEAFF. The DNA of the CDR3 is TGCGCCAGCAGCCTTTCAACAGGGACTGAAGCTTTCTTT.

This sequence joins TRBV29-1 and TRBJ2-1, with a possible D match to TRBD1 (6 bases). The CDR3 totals 12 residues. The germline V and J ends were trimmed by 5 bases and 3 bases, with 8 bases remaining between them. CDR1 SQVTM and CDR2 ANQGSEA come from the germline V gene. CDR3 in amino acids: CSVRTDYNEQFF. CDR3 coding DNA: TGCAGCGTTCGGACAGACTACAATGAGCAGTTCTTC.

The chain recombines TRBV18 with TRBJ1-1, with D possibly matching TRBD1 (5 bases). Germline CDR1 reads KGHSH; CDR2 reads LQKENI. V gave up 3 bases and J gave up 6 bases, with 14 bases separating them. The CDR3 consists of 14 residues. CDR3 amino acids: CASSPGRGTAEAFF. The CDR3 nucleotides are TGTGCCAGCTCACCCGGGCGCGGGACCGCTGAAGCTTTCTTT.

As concerns this clone: Other DNA variants within this sample encode the same CDR3. The CDR3 region has the DNA TGTGCCAGCAGCTTAACTAGCGGGAGCGCGTACGAGCAGTACTTC. Protein: CASSLTSGSAYEQYF. V is TRBV7-2 and J is TRBJ2-7, with 11 bases identical to TRBD2. V trimming: 2 bases; J trimming: 4 bases; junction bases outside the gene matches: 4. CDR1 is SGHTA and CDR2 is FQGNSA in the germline V gene. The CDR3 spans 15 residues.

V is TRBV7-3 and J is TRBJ1-6, with a possible D match to TRBD1 (5 bases). Trimming took off 2 bases at V and 9 bases at J, with 11 bases between the two ends. There are 14 residues in the CDR3. Germline values: CDR1 SGHTA, CDR2 FQGTGA. This chain's CDR3 is CASSLGAGGSPLHF. The CDR3 DNA reads TGTGCCAGCAGCTTAGGGGCCGGCGGTTCACCCCTCCACTTT.

The chain is built from TRBV5-1 and TRBJ2-1, with 11 bases that match TRBD2. Trimming at V came to 1 base and at J to 4 bases, leaving 10 bases not matched to a gene. Germline CDR1 is SGHRS and CDR2 is YFSETQ. CDR3 length: 18 amino acids. Here the CDR3 reads CASSLFSSGGLSYNEQFF. The DNA for the CDR3 is TGCGCCAGCAGCTTGTTTTCTAGCGGGGGGTTATCTTACAATGAGCAGTTCTTC.

About this clone: Other DNA sequences in this sample translate to the same CDR3. This sequence joins TRBV12-3 or TRBV12-4 and TRBJ1-3; D remains unclear. V lost 7 bases, J lost 4 bases, and 5 bases lay in between. This CDR3 has 11 amino acids. The CDR3 loop is CASTQGNTIYF. Written as DNA, the CDR3 is TGTGCCAGCACCCAAGGAAACACCATATATTTT.

This clone was seen only once. This chain joins TRBV7-3 and TRBJ2-1; TRBD1 matches 8 bases. Germline V gives CDR1 SGHTA, CDR2 FQGTGA. This CDR3 spans 17 amino acids. V shed 1 base, J shed 6 bases, and the junction held 11 bases outside the gene matches. DNA of the CDR3: TGTGCCAGCAGCTTAAAGGGGGGACAGGTGAAACTCAATGAGCAGTTCTTC. As protein: CASSLKGGQVKLNEQFF.

The rearrangement uses TRBV3-1 (or the pseudogene TRBV3-2) and TRBJ2-2, with TRBD2 identical over 12 bases. Per germline, CDR1 LGHDT and CDR2 YNNKEL (reference sequence). The CDR3 is made up of 17 amino acids. Trimming took 1 base from V and 4 from J; bases not matched to a gene: 4. CDR3 coding DNA: TGTGCCAGCAGCCAAGGGCCTAGCGGGAGGGGCACCGGGGAGCTGTTTTTT. Protein sequence: CASSQGPSGRGTGELFF.

Only one count was recorded for this clone. The chain links TRBV28 to TRBJ2-3, with 14 bases lining up with TRBD2. Germline V gene data show CDR1 as MDHEN and CDR2 as SYDVKM. The CDR3 covers 18 residues. Losses at the gene ends were 1 base for V and 1 base for J; bases not matched to a gene: 4. DNA for the CDR3: TGTGCCAGCAGTTTATTGGGACTAGCGGGAGCGGGCACAGATACGCAGTATTTT. Protein product: CASSLLGLAGAGTDTQYF.

The chain links TRBV30 to TRBJ2-1; 9 positions agree with TRBD2. Germline trimming cut 2 bases from V and 4 bases from J; bases unmatched to any gene: 6. The CDR3 sequence is 15 residues long. CDR1 is GTSNPN, CDR2 SVGIG, per germline (reference sequence). CDR3 DNA sequence: TGTGCCTGGAGTCCGATGGGACTAGCATACAATGAGCAGTTCTTC. This encodes CAWSPMGLAYNEQFF.

J is TRBJ1-2 and V is TRBV5-4; maybe TRBD1 (5 bases). The germline V and J ends were trimmed by 0 bases and 8 bases, with 14 bases remaining between them. CDR3 size: 14 residues. CDR1 SGHNT and CDR2 YYREEE come from the germline V gene (reference sequence). CDR3 DNA: TGTGCCAGCAGCTTGGACGGGAGGGGTAGGGGCTACACCTTC. Translating gives CASSLDGRGRGYTF.

This sequence joins TRBV7-2 and TRBJ1-1; D remains unclear. Trimming removed 0 bases at V and 1 base at J, with 6 bases between. In germline, CDR1 is SGHTA, CDR2 FQGNSA. The CDR3 is 14 residues long. DNA of the CDR3: TGTGCCAGCAGCTTAGCCATCCAGAACACTGAAGCTTTCTTT. Its protein is CASSLAIQNTEAFF. Full variable domain (missing parts from reference TRBV7-2 and TRBJ1-1): GAGVSQSPSNKVTEKGKDVELRCDPISGHTALYWYRQSLGQGLEFLIYFQGNSAPDKSGLPSDRFSAERTGGSVSTLTIQRTQQEDSAVYLCASSLAIQNTEAFFGQGTRLTVV.

V usage is TRBV7-8 and J usage is TRBJ2-5; TRBD2 matches at 7 bases. J lost 4 bases, V lost 4 bases, and 6 bases had no gene match. CDR1 is SGHVS and CDR2 is FQNEAQ in the germline V gene. The CDR3 contains 14 residues. The CDR3 nucleotides read TGTGCCAGCAGCTGGGGGGGAGGGCGAGAGACCCAGTACTTC. Its translation: CASSWGGGRETQYF.

CDR3 DNA: TGTGCCAGCAGCCAAGAACTCTATGGAAGAGACAGGGACGGTGAGCAGTTCTTC. It codes for CASSQELYGRDRDGEQFF. This sequence joins TRBV3-1 (or the pseudogene TRBV3-2) and TRBJ2-1; TRBD1 agrees at 7 bases. The CDR3 is made up of 18 amino acids. Germline trimming cut 0 bases from V and 9 bases from J; bases unmatched to any gene: 17. Germline lookup yields CDR1 LGHDT and CDR2 YNNKEL (reference sequence).

The J gene is TRBJ2-7, the V gene TRBV4-1; the match to TRBD1 covers 7 bases. The V gene end was trimmed by 2 bases and the J gene end by 6 bases; junction bases not matched to a gene: 13. This CDR3 has 16 amino acids. CDR1 is MGHRA and CDR2 is YSYEKL in the germline V gene. Here the CDR3 reads CASSQLPTGIKGEQYF. CDR3 DNA sequence: TGCGCCAGCAGCCAACTACCGACAGGGATTAAAGGCGAGCAGTACTTC.

V is TRBV11-2 and J is TRBJ2-1, with D maybe TRBD2 (6 bases). CDR3 size: 17 residues. The germline gives CDR1 SGHAT, CDR2 FQNNGV. Trimming shortened V by 5 bases and J by 5 bases, and 22 bases separated the two germline ends. This CDR3 is CASSLAPGFGGHNEQFF. The CDR3 DNA reads as TGTGCCAGCAGCCTCGCACCGGGATTCGGGGGACACAATGAGCAGTTCTTC.

V gene TRBV7-8 combines with J gene TRBJ1-1; 8 positions agree with TRBD1. CDR1 is SGHVS and CDR2 is FQNEAQ in the germline V gene. V was pared by 8 bases and J by 6 bases, with 14 bases of the junction left unmatched. CDR3 length equals 15 residues. This CDR3 is CASANDRGVSAEAFF. DNA for the CDR3: TGTGCCAGCGCAAACGACAGGGGTGTGAGCGCTGAAGCTTTCTTT.

The rearrangement links TRBV10-3 to TRBJ1-6; 8 positions agree with TRBD1. V lost 3 bases and J lost 4; bases outside the gene matches: 2. This CDR3 contains 15 residues. Per the germline V gene, CDR1 is ENHRY and CDR2 is SYGVKD. The CDR3 region has the DNA TGTGCCATCAGTGAAAGACAGGGGTATAATTCACCCCTCCACTTT. Translation gives CAISERQGYNSPLHF.

The chain recombines TRBV9 with TRBJ2-2, with 10 bases matching TRBD1. The CDR3 is made up of 15 amino acids. Looked up from germline, CDR1 is SGDLS and CDR2 is YYNGEE. After removal of 3 bases from V and 5 bases from J, the junction contained 4 bases not matched to a gene. The CDR3 region is CASSADRGRTGELFF. CDR3 coding DNA: TGTGCCAGCAGCGCCGACAGGGGGCGAACCGGGGAGCTGTTTTTT.

This chain links TRBV5-4 with TRBJ2-3, with D hard to call. This CDR3 spans 14 amino acids. Trimming shortened V by 5 bases and J by 0 bases, and 10 bases separated the two germline ends. Germline V gene data show CDR1 as SGHNT and CDR2 as YYREEE (reference sequence). CDR3 amino acids: CASSFPYSTDTQYF. Here the CDR3 DNA reads TGTGCCAGCAGTTTCCCCTATAGCACAGATACGCAGTATTTT.

This clone appeared a few times. The gene calls are TRBV19 and TRBJ1-5; D is perhaps TRBD1 (6 bases). Trimming took off 1 base at V and 0 bases at J, with 7 bases between the two ends. CDR3 length equals 15 residues. Germline values: CDR1 LNHDA, CDR2 SQIVND (reference sequence). In nucleotides, the CDR3 is TGTGCCAGTAGTATAGGGACAGCTAGCAATCAGCCCCAGCATTTT. Translated: CASSIGTASNQPQHF.

The rearrangement joins TRBV5-1 to TRBJ1-2; 7 positions agree with TRBD1. The CDR3 consists of 15 residues. Trimming at V came to 4 bases and at J to 0 bases, leaving 6 bases not matched to a gene. Germline V gene data show CDR1 as SGHRS and CDR2 as YFSETQ. The CDR3 loop reads CASSPRQGTNYGYTF. CDR3 bases: TGCGCCAGCAGCCCCAGACAGGGTACTAACTATGGCTACACCTTC.

The chain recombines TRBV28 with TRBJ2-3; 7 bases map to TRBD1. Germline loops: CDR1 MDHEN, CDR2 SYDVKM. CDR3 size: 15 residues. The junction had 6 bases not matched to a gene; V was cut back by 4 bases and J by 2 bases. CDR3 DNA sequence: TGTGCCAGCAGTTCTCGACAGGGTTACACAGATACGCAGTATTTT. The encoded protein is CASSSRQGYTDTQYF.

The V gene is TRBV7-8, the J gene TRBJ1-5; 8 bases line up with TRBD1. Germline loops: CDR1 SGHVS, CDR2 FQNEAQ. Trimming removed 5 bases from V and 5 bases from J; junction bases left unmatched: 8. The CDR3 is made up of 15 amino acids. CDR3: CASSPRTGLDQPQHF. The CDR3 DNA reads as TGTGCCAGCAGCCCCAGGACAGGGCTCGATCAGCCCCAGCATTTT.